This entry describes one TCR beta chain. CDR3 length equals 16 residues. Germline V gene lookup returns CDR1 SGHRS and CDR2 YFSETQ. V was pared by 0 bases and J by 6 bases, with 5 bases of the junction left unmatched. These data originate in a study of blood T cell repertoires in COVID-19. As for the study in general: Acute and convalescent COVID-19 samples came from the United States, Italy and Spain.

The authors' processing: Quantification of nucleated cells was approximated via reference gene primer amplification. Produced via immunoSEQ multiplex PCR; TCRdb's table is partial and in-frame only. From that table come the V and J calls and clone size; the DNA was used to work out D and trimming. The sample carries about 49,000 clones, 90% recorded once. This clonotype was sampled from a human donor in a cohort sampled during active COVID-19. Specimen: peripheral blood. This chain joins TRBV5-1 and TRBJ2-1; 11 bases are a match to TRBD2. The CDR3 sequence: CASSLAATSGSNEQFF. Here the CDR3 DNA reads TGCGCCAGCAGCTTGGCCGCCACTAGCGGGAGCAATGAGCAGTTCTTC.